The 13 T cell receptor beta chains reported below all come from one sample, sequenced in a study of control samples from healthy donors and cancer patients. Sequencing was performed with immunoSEQ multiplex PCR; in TCRdb, only in-frame clones are kept and a portion is missing. The sample gives roughly 88,000 clones, 90% to 95% of which show up once; roughly 0.9% is in the top ten. Sequences were obtained from blood. These receptors originate from a woman aged 25 to 39 in good health.

The chain is built from TRBV5-6 and TRBJ1-3, with 7 bases lining up with TRBD1. Germline trimming cut 0 bases from V and 0 bases from J; bases unmatched to any gene: 3. Per germline, CDR1 SGHDT and CDR2 YYEEEE. This CDR3 spans 16 amino acids. CDR3 amino acids: CASSLVDRDSGNTIYF. The CDR3 region has the DNA TGTGCCAGCAGCTTGGTAGACAGGGACTCTGGAAACACCATATATTTT.

The chain joins TRBV29-1 to TRBJ2-2; D not resolved. This CDR3 has 14 amino acids. CDR1 SQVTM and CDR2 ANQGSEA come from the germline V gene. V gave up 7 bases and J gave up 0 bases, with 12 bases separating them. The CDR3 region is CSAVGPSNTGELFF. CDR3 DNA: TGCAGCGCCGTCGGACCGTCGAACACCGGGGAGCTGTTTTTT.

This clone was observed a single time. The V gene is TRBV6-5, the J gene TRBJ1-2; D gene unclear. The germline V and J ends were trimmed by 2 bases and 0 bases, with 7 bases remaining between them. CDR1 is MNHEY, CDR2 SVGAGI, per germline. This CDR3 spans 14 amino acids. CDR3 amino acids: CASSYAGPNYGYTF. The CDR3 region has the DNA TGTGCCAGCAGTTACGCAGGACCTAACTATGGCTACACCTTC.

DNA for the CDR3: TGTGCCAGCAGCGTAGCGGTCGGGCTAGCGGGGGATGCTCCCTACGAGCAGTACTTC. Protein sequence: CASSVAVGLAGDAPYEQYF. The V gene is TRBV9, the J gene TRBJ2-7; 10 bases align to TRBD2. The junction had 14 bases not matched to a gene; V was cut back by 0 bases and J by 2 bases. The CDR3 extends over 19 amino acids. Germline assignment: CDR1 SGDLS and CDR2 YYNGEE.

This clone has only one observation. This rearrangement joins TRBV6-4 to TRBJ1-4; TRBD1 might be the D (5 bases). CDR3 length equals 14 residues. Germline V gene data show CDR1 as MRHNA and CDR2 as SNTAGT. With 9 bases removed from V and 4 bases from J, the gap between germline ends came to 15 bases. CDR3 sequence (DNA): TGTGCCAGTCCCCTCCAGGGAATTAATGAAAAACTGTTTTTT. Translating gives CASPLQGINEKLFF.

The chain couples TRBV19 to TRBJ2-2; possible D gene TRBD2, 5 bases. CDR1 and CDR2 (germline): LNHDA, SQIVND (reference sequence). The CDR3 contains 14 residues. Trimming removed 2 bases at V and 5 bases at J, with 9 bases between. DNA for the CDR3: TGTGCCAGTAGTATATTTCCGGGAACCGGGGAGCTGTTTTTT. It yields the protein CASSIFPGTGELFF. The full variable domain, completed using reference TRBV19 and TRBJ2-2, is DGGITQSPKYLFRKEGQNVTLSCEQNLNHDAMYWYRQDPGQGLRLIYYSQIVNDFQKGDIAEGYSVSREKKESFPLTVTSAQKNPTAFYLCASSIFPGTGELFFGEGSRLTVL.

The chain recombines TRBV27 with TRBJ1-1, with D hard to call. Trimming took off 5 bases at V and 6 bases at J, with 19 bases between the two ends. This CDR3 is built from 15 residues. Germline CDR1 MNHEY, CDR2 SMNVEV (reference sequence). CDR3 loop: CASSPPGRWESEAFF. The CDR3 nucleotides read TGTGCCAGCAGTCCACCCGGCAGGTGGGAATCTGAAGCTTTCTTT.

The chain recombines TRBV5-1 with TRBJ2-6, with D perhaps matching TRBD1 or TRBD2 (5 bases each). This CDR3 has 19 amino acids. Trimming cost V 5 bases and J 6 bases, with 27 bases left between them. Germline CDR1 is SGHRS and CDR2 is YFSETQ. CDR3: CASSPRLTHRPREANVLTF. CDR3 nucleotides: TGCGCCAGCAGTCCTCGACTAACCCACAGGCCCCGGGAGGCCAACGTCCTGACTTTC.

This chain connects TRBV27 to TRBJ2-5; D may match TRBD1 or TRBD2 (5 bases each). Germline assignment: CDR1 MNHEY and CDR2 SMNVEV (reference sequence). V was pared by 8 bases and J by 5 bases, with 15 bases between. The CDR3 covers 13 residues. The DNA for the CDR3 is TGTGCCAGCGGCGGGCAGGGTAGGGAGACCCAGTACTTC. This translates into CASGGQGRETQYF.

The J gene is TRBJ1-2, the V gene TRBV6-5; D remains unclear. CDR3 length: 12 amino acids. Between the trimmed V and J ends, which lost 2 bases and 7 bases, there was a span of 8 bases. Germline values: CDR1 MNHEY, CDR2 SVGAGI. CDR3 nucleotides: TGTGCCAGCAGTTACCGCCAAGGTGGCTACACCTTC. Protein: CASSYRQGGYTF.

The V gene is TRBV27, the J gene TRBJ1-1, with a tentative D call TRBD1 (6 bases). The V gene lost 0 bases and the J gene lost 3 bases, with 20 bases spanning the gap. In germline, CDR1 is MNHEY, CDR2 SMNVEV (reference sequence). This CDR3 comprises 18 residues. CDR3 region: CASSLSRIGGDVHTEAFF. In nucleotides, the CDR3 is TGTGCCAGCAGTTTATCTCGGATAGGGGGGGATGTTCACACTGAAGCTTTCTTT.

V usage is TRBV7-2 and J usage is TRBJ1-5; TRBD1 aligns across 7 bases. CDR1 and CDR2 (germline): SGHTA, FQGNSA. The CDR3 spans 15 residues. Trimming at V came to 4 bases and at J to 4 bases, leaving 7 bases not matched to a gene. The DNA of the CDR3 is TGTGCCAGCAGCTCACAAACAGGGGTAAATCAGCCCCAGCATTTT. It translates to CASSSQTGVNQPQHF.

The chain carries TRBV28 and TRBJ1-2; D perhaps matches TRBD1 (5 bases). Trimming removed 4 bases at V and 3 bases at J, with 6 bases between. The CDR3 contains 12 residues. Germline V CDR1 and CDR2: MDHEN, SYDVKM. The CDR3 DNA sequence: TGTGCCAGCAGTTCAGGGTACTATGGCTACACCTTC. As protein: CASSSGYYGYTF.